This TCR beta chain was captured by sequencing in a study of T cells in Graves' hyperthyroidism and ophthalmopathy. TCR beta CDR3 regions were amplified from RNA. TCR CDR3 underwent first-round RT-PCR with the HTBI primer set. TCRdb processed the multiplex PCR reads anew with MiXCR; each CDR3 protein has one entry. The repertoire holds a few hundred thousand distinct CDR3 sequences, with around 15% as singletons. About this clonotype itself: Its antigen remains unknown.

Between the trimmed V and J ends, which lost 5 bases and 5 bases, there was a span of 12 bases. Germline assignment: CDR1 SGHVS and CDR2 FQNEAQ. The CDR3 consists of 13 residues. Study-wide findings and caveats: Most thyroid clonotypes expanded above 0.001 were also detected in blood.

The chain has TRBV7-8 and TRBJ2-5, with D perhaps TRBD1 (6 bases). This clonotype originated in a woman aged 40 to 55 with Graves' hyperthyroidism. The specimen was blood. The CDR3 is CASSTPRGETQYF. Here the CDR3 DNA reads TGTGCCAGCAGCACCCCAAGGGGGGAGACCCAGTACTTC. Variable domain in full (rest from reference TRBV7-8 and TRBJ2-5): GAGVSQSPRYKVAKRGQDVALRCDPISGHVSLFWYQQALGQGPEFLTYFQNEAQLDKSGLPSDRFFAERPEGSVSTLKIQRTQQEDSAVYLCASSTPRGETQYFGPGTRLLVL.